The 23 T cell receptor beta chains in this list originate from one sample, sequenced in a study of post-analysis software for immune sequencing data. Study results and limitations: TRBV5-6, TRBV5-1 and TRBV20-1 were among about 5 TRBV segments more frequent in patients than controls.

Unique molecular identifiers were carried by the TCR beta cDNA libraries. TCRdb processed the PCR reads anew with MiXCR; each CDR3 protein has one entry. The sample contains hundreds of thousands of distinct CDR3 sequences, about 40% of which appear only once. These TCRs are of unknown antigen specificity. Sequencing was done on a sample of blood. The receptors derive from a girl aged 2 to 9 with multiple sclerosis.

This clonotype was detected only once. The V and J genes are TRBV28 and TRBJ2-3, with 8 bases lining up with TRBD2. Unmatched junction bases numbered 14, after V lost 3 bases and J lost 6 bases. From germline, CDR1 is MDHEN and CDR2 SYDVKM. The CDR3 consists of 17 residues. CDR3 nucleotide sequence: TGTGCCAGCAGTTTTGCCGGGACTAGTGGCCGCGGGGATACGCAGTATTTT. This translates into CASSFAGTSGRGDTQYF.

The chain couples TRBV6-5 to TRBJ2-5; 7 nucleotides agree with TRBD1. The DNA end is more similar to TRBJ2-7, so the J call may be wrong. Germline V lookup: CDR1 MNHEY, CDR2 SVGAGI. The CDR3 is made up of 13 amino acids. The CDR3 protein is CASSYDRQGEQYF. DNA of the CDR3: TGTGCCAGCAGTTACGATCGACAGGGCGAGCAGTACTTC.

The chain combines TRBV5-1 with TRBJ2-1, with 9 bases that match TRBD2. The CDR3 is 15 amino acids. V shed 0 bases, J shed 8 bases, and the junction held 6 bases outside the gene matches. Germline CDR1 reads SGHRS; CDR2 reads YFSETQ. CDR3 amino acids: CASSLGGGGAYEQFF. In nucleotides, the CDR3 is TGCGCCAGCAGCTTGGGAGGCGGGGGGGCCTATGAGCAGTTCTTC. Variable domain in full (rest from reference TRBV5-1 and TRBJ2-1): KAGVTQTPRYLIKTRGQQVTLSCSPISGHRSVSWYQQTPGQGLQFLFEYFSETQRNKGNFPGRFSGRQFSNSRSEMNVSTLELGDSALYLCASSLGGGGAYEQFFGPGTRLTVL.

This clonotype turned up a few times. The CDR3 DNA sequence: TGTGCCACTAGGGTGTACAATGAGCAGTTCTTC. This encodes CATRVYNEQFF. The chain links TRBV12-3 or TRBV12-4 to TRBJ2-1; no definite D call. Trimming pared 10 bases from V and 4 bases from J, leaving 8 bases between. The CDR3 sequence is 11 residues long.

This sequence joins TRBV12-3 or TRBV12-4 and TRBJ2-7; 8 bases match TRBD2. This CDR3 comprises 15 residues. With V trimmed by 8 bases and J by 2 bases, 11 bases remained unmatched. CDR3 bases: TGTGCCAGCCGCCGGGGGGGGAGAGGCACCTACGAGCAGTACTTC. It is translated as CASRRGGRGTYEQYF.

The chain links TRBV10-3 to TRBJ2-5, with 7 bases matching TRBD1. Germline assignment: CDR1 ENHRY and CDR2 SYGVKD. This CDR3 contains 15 residues. Trimming at V came to 2 bases and at J to 2 bases, leaving 5 bases not matched to a gene. The CDR3 nucleotides read TGTGCCATCAGTGAGCCTAAGGGGGCTCAAGAGACCCAGTACTTC. Amino acid sequence: CAISEPKGAQETQYF.

The chain has TRBV12-3 or TRBV12-4 and TRBJ1-1, with a weak D call TRBD1 (6 bases). The CDR3 is 16 amino acids. Trimming removed 5 bases from V and 1 base from J, with 17 bases in between. The DNA of the CDR3 is TGTGCCAGCAGTCCCCTGACAGGTCGCAGGAACACTGAAGCTTTCTTT. Amino acid sequence: CASSPLTGRRNTEAFF.

This sequence joins TRBV4-3 and TRBJ1-6; D gene ambiguous. CDR1 and CDR2 from the germline V gene are LGHNA and YSLEER. CDR3 length: 13 amino acids. Trimming left V 1 base short and J 10 bases short, with 8 bases between. CDR3 nucleotide sequence: TGCGCCAGCAGCCAAGGGCTAGTGTCACCCCTCCACTTT. Translating it yields CASSQGLVSPLHF.

The chain combines TRBV15 with TRBJ1-4; D remains ambiguous. Germline CDR1 reads LNHNV; CDR2 reads YYDKDF (reference sequence). Trimming pared 0 bases from V and 5 bases from J, leaving 13 bases between. The CDR3 has 16 amino acids. CDR3 sequence reads: CATSRDVLGTNEKLFF. Written as DNA, the CDR3 is TGTGCCACCAGCAGAGATGTCTTGGGAACAAATGAAAAACTGTTTTTT.

CDR3: CASSQGTGWNTEAFF. In DNA form, the CDR3 reads TGTGCCAGCAGCCAAGGGACAGGGTGGAACACTGAAGCTTTCTTT. The chain employs TRBV3-1 and TRBJ1-1; 8 bases align to TRBD1. From germline, CDR1 is LGHDT and CDR2 YNNKEL (reference sequence). The CDR3 length is 15 residues. V lost 1 base, J lost 1 base, and 2 bases stayed unmatched.

Here the CDR3 DNA reads TGCAGCGTTGAAAGGGGAGCGGGGTTTGCGGGAGATACGCAGTATTTT. Amino acids: CSVERGAGFAGDTQYF. This chain joins TRBV29-1 and TRBJ2-3; TRBD2 agrees at 7 bases. V lost 2 bases and J lost 5; bases outside the gene matches: 13. The germline V gene has CDR1 SQVTM and CDR2 ANQGSEA. There are 16 residues in the CDR3.

The J gene is TRBJ2-5, the V gene TRBV6-1; weak D call: TRBD2 (5 bases). The germline V gene encodes CDR1 MNHNS and CDR2 SASEGT. Trimming took off 1 base at V and 11 bases at J, with 11 bases between the two ends. This CDR3 has 12 amino acids. The CDR3 loop is CASSEVRRKQYF. In nucleotides, the CDR3 is TGTGCCAGCAGTGAAGTCCGGAGGAAGCAGTACTTC.

The chain employs TRBV12-3 or TRBV12-4 and TRBJ1-5; 8 nucleotides match TRBD1. This CDR3 region has 14 residues. Trimming at V came to 2 bases and at J to 7 bases, leaving 4 bases not matched to a gene. CDR3 nucleotide sequence: TGTGCCAGCAGTTTATCAGGGGGCGACCAGCCCCAGCATTTT. Its translation: CASSLSGGDQPQHF.

This chain uses TRBV29-1 with TRBJ2-5; 15 nucleotides match TRBD2. The V gene's germline CDR1 is SQVTM and CDR2 ANQGSEA. Losses at the gene ends were 6 bases for V and 2 bases for J; bases not matched to a gene: 7. This CDR3 is 16 amino acids long. The CDR3 region has the DNA TGCAGCGTCATTCGGACTAGCGGGAGGGTGCAAGAGACCCAGTACTTC. It yields the protein CSVIRTSGRVQETQYF.

As to this clonotype: As the CDR3 is not closed by the conserved phenylalanine or tryptophan, this likely results from a read error. The DNA is omitted, as the CDR3 cannot be located on it reliably, and the CDR3 follows TCRdb's listing. The V and J genes are TRBV7-2 and TRBJ2-3; TRBD2 is the table's D call and was not checked against the DNA. 11 amino acids form the CDR3, both terminal residues included. The germline CDR1 and CDR2 sequences are SGHTA and FQGNSA. CDR3 region: CASSFRDSPYL.

The chain joins TRBV20-1 to TRBJ2-4; D perhaps matches TRBD2 (6 bases). The CDR3 runs to 13 residues. V was pared by 1 base and J by 6 bases, with 10 bases between. Per germline, CDR1 DFQATT and CDR2 SNEGSKA (reference sequence). The CDR3, as DNA: TGCAGTGCTAGAGCCTCGGGAGCAAACATTCAGTACTTC. It is translated as CSARASGANIQYF.

CDR3 amino acids: CASTRDRGNNEQFF. The DNA for the CDR3 is TGTGCCAGCACCAGGGACAGGGGGAACAATGAGCAGTTCTTC. The chain recombines TRBV6-1 with TRBJ2-1, with 11 bases that match TRBD1. CDR1 is MNHNS and CDR2 is SASEGT in the germline V gene. V shed 7 bases and J 5 bases; nucleotides not matched to a gene: 4. The CDR3 contains 14 residues.

The chain joins TRBV29-1 to TRBJ1-1; the D is unclear. This CDR3 has 14 amino acids. Germline V CDR1 and CDR2: SQVTM, ANQGSEA. V was pared by 3 bases and J by 7 bases, with 18 bases between. The CDR3 sequence: CSVEPHFEGNEAFF. The CDR3 DNA reads as TGCAGCGTTGAGCCCCACTTCGAAGGAAATGAAGCTTTCTTT.

The rearrangement joins TRBV27 to TRBJ2-5, with 14 nucleotides matching TRBD2. The germline V gene has CDR1 MNHEY and CDR2 SMNVEV (reference sequence). V shed 6 bases and J 5 bases; nucleotides not matched to a gene: 2. CDR3 length: 14 amino acids. CDR3 protein: CASRGTSGSETQYF. The CDR3 DNA reads as TGTGCCAGCAGGGGGACTAGCGGGAGTGAGACCCAGTACTTC.

Only a few counts were recorded for this clonotype. The rearrangement joins TRBV6-1 to TRBJ1-1; 7 bases map to TRBD1. V lost 1 base, J lost 5 bases, and 4 bases stayed unmatched. CDR1 is MNHNS and CDR2 is SASEGT in the germline V gene. This CDR3 is built from 14 residues. In nucleotides, the CDR3 is TGTGCCAGCAGTGAAGTCCAGGGGGAAACTGAAGCTTTCTTT. It translates to CASSEVQGETEAFF.

The chain joins TRBV4-2 to TRBJ2-1; D may be TRBD2 (5 bases). The ends were cut back, 2 bases at V and 5 bases at J, with 13 bases in the middle. The CDR3 runs to 15 residues. Germline V gene sequence: CDR1 LGHNA, CDR2 YNFKEQ. The DNA for the CDR3 is TGTGCCAGCAGCCAATGGGCAGGAGGTCACAATGAGCAGTTCTTC. Translation gives CASSQWAGGHNEQFF.

This clonotype was seen only a few times. The chain carries TRBV6-6 and TRBJ2-3; D may be TRBD2 (6 bases). Germline-derived CDR1 and CDR2 are MNHNY and SVGAGI (reference sequence). The CDR3 sequence is 16 residues long. V was trimmed by 6 bases and J by 0 bases, leaving 16 bases between them. The CDR3 DNA reads TGTGCCAGCAGGGCACGGACTACCTCTAGCACAGATACGCAGTATTTT. Protein sequence: CASRARTTSSTDTQYF.

The rearrangement links TRBV10-3 to TRBJ1-5; 7 nucleotides align to TRBD1. J gave up 3 bases and V 6 bases, and 2 bases lay outside the gene matches. CDR1 ENHRY and CDR2 SYGVKD come from the germline V gene. CDR3 length equals 13 residues. The CDR3 nucleotides read TGTGCCATCAGGGGACAGCACAATCAGCCCCAGCATTTT. The encoded protein is CAIRGQHNQPQHF.